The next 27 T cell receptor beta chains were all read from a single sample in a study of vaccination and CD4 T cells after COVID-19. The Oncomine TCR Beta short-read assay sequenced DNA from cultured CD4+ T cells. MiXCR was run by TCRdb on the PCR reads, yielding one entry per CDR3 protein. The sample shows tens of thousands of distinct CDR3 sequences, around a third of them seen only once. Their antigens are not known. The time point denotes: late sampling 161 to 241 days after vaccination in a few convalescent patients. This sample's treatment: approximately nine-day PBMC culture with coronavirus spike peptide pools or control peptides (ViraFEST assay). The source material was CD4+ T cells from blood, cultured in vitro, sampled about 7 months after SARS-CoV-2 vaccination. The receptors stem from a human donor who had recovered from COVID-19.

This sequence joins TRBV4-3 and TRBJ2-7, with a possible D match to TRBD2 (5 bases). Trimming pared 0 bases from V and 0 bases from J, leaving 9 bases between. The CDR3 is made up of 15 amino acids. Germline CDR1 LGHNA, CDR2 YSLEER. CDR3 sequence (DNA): TGCGCCAGCAGCCAAGATAGAGGGAGCTCCTACGAGCAGTACTTC. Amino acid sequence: CASSQDRGSSYEQYF.

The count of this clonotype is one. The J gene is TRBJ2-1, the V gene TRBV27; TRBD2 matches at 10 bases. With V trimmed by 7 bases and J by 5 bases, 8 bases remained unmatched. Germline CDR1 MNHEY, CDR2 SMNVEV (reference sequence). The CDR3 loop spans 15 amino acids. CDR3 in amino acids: CASTLLAGLNNEQFF. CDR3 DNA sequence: TGTGCCAGCACCTTACTAGCGGGGTTAAACAATGAGCAGTTCTTC.

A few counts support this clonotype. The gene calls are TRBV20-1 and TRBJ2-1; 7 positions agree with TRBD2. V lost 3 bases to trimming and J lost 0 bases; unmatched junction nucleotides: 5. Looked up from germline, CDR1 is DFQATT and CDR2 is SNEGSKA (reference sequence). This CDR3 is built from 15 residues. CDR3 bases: TGCAGTGCTAGGATGCGGGAGAACTCCTACAATGAGCAGTTCTTC. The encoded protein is CSARMRENSYNEQFF.

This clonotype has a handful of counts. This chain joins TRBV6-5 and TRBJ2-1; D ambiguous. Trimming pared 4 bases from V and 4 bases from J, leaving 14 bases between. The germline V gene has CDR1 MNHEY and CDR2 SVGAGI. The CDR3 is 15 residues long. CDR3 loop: CASSSQSPGYNEQFF. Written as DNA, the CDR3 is TGTGCCAGCAGTTCCCAATCCCCTGGTTACAATGAGCAGTTCTTC.

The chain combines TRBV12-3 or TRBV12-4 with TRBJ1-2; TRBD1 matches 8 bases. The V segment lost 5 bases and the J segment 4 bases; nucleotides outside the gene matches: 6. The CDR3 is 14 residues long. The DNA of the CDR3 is TGTGCCAGCAGTCTCCGACAGGGGTTCTATGGCTACACCTTC. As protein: CASSLRQGFYGYTF.

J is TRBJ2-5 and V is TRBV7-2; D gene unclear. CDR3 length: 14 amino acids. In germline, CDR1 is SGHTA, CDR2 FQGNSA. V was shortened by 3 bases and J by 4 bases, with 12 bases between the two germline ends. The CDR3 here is CASSFRAPPETQYF. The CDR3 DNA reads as TGTGCCAGCAGCTTTCGGGCCCCGCCAGAGACCCAGTACTTC.

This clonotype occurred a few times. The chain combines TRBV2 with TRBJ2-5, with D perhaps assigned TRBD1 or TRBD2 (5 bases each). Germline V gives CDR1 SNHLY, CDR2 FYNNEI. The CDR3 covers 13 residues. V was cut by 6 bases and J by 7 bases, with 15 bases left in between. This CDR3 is CASSPGPEGTQYF. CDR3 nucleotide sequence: TGTGCCAGCAGCCCGGGACCAGAAGGGACCCAGTACTTC. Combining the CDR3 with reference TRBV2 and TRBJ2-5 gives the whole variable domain EPEVTQTPSHQVTQMGQEVILRCVPISNHLYFYWYRQILGQKVEFLVSFYNNEISEKSEIFDDQFSVERPDGSNFTLKIRSTKLEDSAMYFCASSPGPEGTQYFGPGTRLLVL.

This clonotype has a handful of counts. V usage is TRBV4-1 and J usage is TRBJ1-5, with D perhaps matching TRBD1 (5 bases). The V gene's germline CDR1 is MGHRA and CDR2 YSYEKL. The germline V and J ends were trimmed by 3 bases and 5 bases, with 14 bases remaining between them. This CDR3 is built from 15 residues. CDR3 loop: CASSQSSGVHQPQHF. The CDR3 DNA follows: TGCGCCAGCAGCCAGTCTTCGGGGGTACATCAGCCCCAGCATTTT.

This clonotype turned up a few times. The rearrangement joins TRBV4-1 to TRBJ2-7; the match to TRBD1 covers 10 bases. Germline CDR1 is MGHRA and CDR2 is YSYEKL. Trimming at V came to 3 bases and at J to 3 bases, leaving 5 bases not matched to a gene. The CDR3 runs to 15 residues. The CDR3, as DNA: TGCGCCAGCAGCCAGTCCGGGACAGGGGTCTACGAGCAGTACTTC. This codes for CASSQSGTGVYEQYF.

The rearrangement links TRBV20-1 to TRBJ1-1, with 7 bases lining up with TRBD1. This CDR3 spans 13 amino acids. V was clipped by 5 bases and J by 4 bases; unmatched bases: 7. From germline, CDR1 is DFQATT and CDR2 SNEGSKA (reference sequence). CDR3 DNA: TGCAGTGCTCACAGGGGAATAGGCACTGAAGCTTTCTTT. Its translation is CSAHRGIGTEAFF.

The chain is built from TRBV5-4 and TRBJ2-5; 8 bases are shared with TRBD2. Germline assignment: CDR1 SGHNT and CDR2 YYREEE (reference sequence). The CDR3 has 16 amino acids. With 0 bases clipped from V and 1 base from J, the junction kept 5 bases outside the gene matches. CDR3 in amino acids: CASSLGPGGPQETQYF. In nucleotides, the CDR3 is TGTGCCAGCAGCTTGGGCCCGGGGGGGCCCCAAGAGACCCAGTACTTC.

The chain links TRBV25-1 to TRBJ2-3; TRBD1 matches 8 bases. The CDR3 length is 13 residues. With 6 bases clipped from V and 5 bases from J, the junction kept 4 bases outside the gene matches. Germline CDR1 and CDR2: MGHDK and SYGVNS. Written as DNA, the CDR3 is TGTGCCAGCAGGGGACAGGCACTAGATACGCAGTATTTT. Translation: CASRGQALDTQYF.

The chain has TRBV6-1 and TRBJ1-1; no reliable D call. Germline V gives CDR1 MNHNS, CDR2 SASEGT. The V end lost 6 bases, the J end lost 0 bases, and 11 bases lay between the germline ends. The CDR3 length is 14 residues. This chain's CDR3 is CASSGYLMNTEAFF. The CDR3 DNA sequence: TGTGCCAGCAGCGGGTATCTGATGAACACTGAAGCTTTCTTT.

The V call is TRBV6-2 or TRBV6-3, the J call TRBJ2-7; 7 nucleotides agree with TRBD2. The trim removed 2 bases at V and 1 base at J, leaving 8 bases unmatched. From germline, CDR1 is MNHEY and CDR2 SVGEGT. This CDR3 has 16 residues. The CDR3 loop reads CASSYGWAGESYEQYF. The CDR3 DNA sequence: TGTGCCAGCAGTTACGGTTGGGCGGGAGAATCCTACGAGCAGTACTTC.

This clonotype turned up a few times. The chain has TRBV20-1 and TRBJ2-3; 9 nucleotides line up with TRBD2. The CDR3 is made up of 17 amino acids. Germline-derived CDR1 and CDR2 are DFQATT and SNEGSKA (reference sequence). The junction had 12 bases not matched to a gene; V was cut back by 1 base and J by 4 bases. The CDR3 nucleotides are TGCAGTGCTAGAGGAATCCCGGGACTAGCAACGTCAGATACGCAGTATTTT. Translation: CSARGIPGLATSDTQYF.

The CDR3 spells CASSLGLAGGQDTQYF. The DNA of the CDR3 is TGTGCCAGCAGCTTAGGGCTAGCGGGGGGACAAGATACGCAGTATTTT. The chain recombines TRBV7-2 with TRBJ2-3, with TRBD2 identical over 11 bases. The CDR3 covers 16 residues. Trimming at V came to 1 base and at J to 5 bases, leaving 5 bases not matched to a gene. In germline, CDR1 is SGHTA, CDR2 FQGNSA.

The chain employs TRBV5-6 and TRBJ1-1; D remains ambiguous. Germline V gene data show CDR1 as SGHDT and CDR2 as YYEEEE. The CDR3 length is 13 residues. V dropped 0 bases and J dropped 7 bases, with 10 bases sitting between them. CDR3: CASSLVPSSEAFF. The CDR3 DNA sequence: TGTGCCAGCAGCTTGGTCCCCTCAAGTGAAGCTTTCTTT.

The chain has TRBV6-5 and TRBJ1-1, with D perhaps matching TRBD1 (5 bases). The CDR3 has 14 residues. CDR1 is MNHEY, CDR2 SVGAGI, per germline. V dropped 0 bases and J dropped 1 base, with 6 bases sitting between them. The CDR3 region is CASSYSDTNTEAFF. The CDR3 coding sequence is TGTGCCAGCAGTTACTCGGACACGAACACTGAAGCTTTCTTT.

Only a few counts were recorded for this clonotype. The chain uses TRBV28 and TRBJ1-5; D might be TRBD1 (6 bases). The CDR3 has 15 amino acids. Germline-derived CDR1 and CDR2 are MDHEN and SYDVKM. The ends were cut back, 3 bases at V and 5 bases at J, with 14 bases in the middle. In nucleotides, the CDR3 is TGTGCCAGCAGTTTTTCTGGGACACATTATCAGCCCCAGCATTTT. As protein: CASSFSGTHYQPQHF.

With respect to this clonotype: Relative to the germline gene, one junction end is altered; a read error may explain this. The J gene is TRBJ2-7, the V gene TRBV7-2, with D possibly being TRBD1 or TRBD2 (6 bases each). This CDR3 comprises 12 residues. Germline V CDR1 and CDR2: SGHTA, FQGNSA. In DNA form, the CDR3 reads TGTGCCAGCAGCCCCGGTGGGGGGCTTCCCACCTTC. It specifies CASSPGGGLPTF.

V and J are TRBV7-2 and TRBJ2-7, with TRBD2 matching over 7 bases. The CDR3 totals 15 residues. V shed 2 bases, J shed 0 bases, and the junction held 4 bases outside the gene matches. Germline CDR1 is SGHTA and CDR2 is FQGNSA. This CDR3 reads CASSLRRGSSYEQYF. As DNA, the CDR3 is TGTGCCAGCAGCTTAAGGCGGGGGAGCTCCTACGAGCAGTACTTC.

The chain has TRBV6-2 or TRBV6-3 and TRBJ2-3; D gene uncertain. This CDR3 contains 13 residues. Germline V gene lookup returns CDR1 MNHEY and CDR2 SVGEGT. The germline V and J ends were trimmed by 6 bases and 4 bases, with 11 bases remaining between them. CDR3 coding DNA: TGTGCCAGCAGCTACCTAGGTTCAGATACGCAGTATTTT. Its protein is CASSYLGSDTQYF.

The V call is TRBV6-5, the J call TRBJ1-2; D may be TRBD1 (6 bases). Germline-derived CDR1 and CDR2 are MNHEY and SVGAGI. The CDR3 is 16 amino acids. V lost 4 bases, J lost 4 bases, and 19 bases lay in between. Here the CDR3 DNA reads TGTGCCAGCAGTTCTCCCGGGACAAGCCACATCTATGGCTACACCTTC. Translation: CASSSPGTSHIYGYTF.

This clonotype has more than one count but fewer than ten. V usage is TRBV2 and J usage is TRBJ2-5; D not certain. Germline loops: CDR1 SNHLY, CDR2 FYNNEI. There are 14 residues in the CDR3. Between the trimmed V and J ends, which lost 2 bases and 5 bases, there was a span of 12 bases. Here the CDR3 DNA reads TGTGCCAGCAGTGAAATAACGGCCCAGGAGACCCAGTACTTC. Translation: CASSEITAQETQYF. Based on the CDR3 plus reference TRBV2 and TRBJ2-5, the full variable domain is EPEVTQTPSHQVTQMGQEVILRCVPISNHLYFYWYRQILGQKVEFLVSFYNNEISEKSEIFDDQFSVERPDGSNFTLKIRSTKLEDSAMYFCASSEITAQETQYFGPGTRLLVL.

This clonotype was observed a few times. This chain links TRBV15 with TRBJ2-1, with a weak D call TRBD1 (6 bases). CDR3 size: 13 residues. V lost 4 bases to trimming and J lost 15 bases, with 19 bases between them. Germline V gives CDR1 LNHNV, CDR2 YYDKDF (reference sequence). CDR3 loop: CATSTTWGRRAFF. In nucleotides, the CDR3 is TGTGCCACCAGCACTACCTGGGGGCGCCGTGCGTTCTTC.

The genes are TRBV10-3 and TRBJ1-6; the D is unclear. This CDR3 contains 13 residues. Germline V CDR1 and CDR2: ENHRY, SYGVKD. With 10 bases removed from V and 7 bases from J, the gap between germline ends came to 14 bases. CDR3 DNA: TGTGCCACCCAGGATTGGGGAAATTCACCCCTCCACTTT. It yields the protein CATQDWGNSPLHF.

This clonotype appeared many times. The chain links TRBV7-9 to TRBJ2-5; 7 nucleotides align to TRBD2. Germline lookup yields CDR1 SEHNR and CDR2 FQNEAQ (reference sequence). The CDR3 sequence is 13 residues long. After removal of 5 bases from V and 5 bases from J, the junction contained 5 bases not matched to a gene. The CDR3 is CASSPYSGETQYF. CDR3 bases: TGTGCCAGCAGCCCGTATAGCGGGGAGACCCAGTACTTC. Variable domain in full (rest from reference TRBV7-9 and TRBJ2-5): DTGVSQNPRHKITKRGQNVTFRCDPISEHNRLYWYRQTLGQGPEFLTYFQNEAQLEKSRLLSDRFSAERPKGSFSTLEIQRTEQGDSAMYLCASSPYSGETQYFGPGTRLLVL.